Listed here are 7 T cell receptor beta chains from one sample, sequenced in a study of shared clonotypes between healthy human individuals. TCRdb keeps only in-frame clones here, not all; method: immunoSEQ multiplex PCR. The profile shows around 1,100,000 clones, 70% to 80% of them singletons. Sequences were obtained from memory CD4+ T cells from PBMCs. The subset is: CD45RA-negative fraction. These receptors were taken from a young man in good health. Some clones in this sample may be carry-over from other donors' samples.

The V call is TRBV2, the J call TRBJ2-1; TRBD1 aligns across 7 bases. Germline V gene sequence: CDR1 SNHLY, CDR2 FYNNEI. The V segment lost 6 bases and the J segment 6 bases; nucleotides outside the gene matches: 2. The CDR3 covers 12 residues. The CDR3 here is CASSRDSNEQFF. In DNA, the CDR3 is TGTGCCAGCAGCCGGGACAGCAATGAGCAGTTCTTC.

This clone was observed once. J is TRBJ2-7 and V is TRBV13, with D uncertain. The CDR3 has 13 amino acids. The V and J ends lost 0 bases and 2 bases respectively, with 5 bases between them. Germline CDR1 and CDR2: PRHDT and FYEKMQ (reference sequence). CDR3 DNA: TGTGCCAGCAGCTTAGGCCCCCCCTACGAGCAGTACTTC. Translating gives CASSLGPPYEQYF.

This clone was found once. The J gene is TRBJ1-4, the V gene TRBV27; no clear D gene. This CDR3 is 14 amino acids long. V gave up 2 bases and J gave up 5 bases, with 9 bases separating them. Germline values: CDR1 MNHEY, CDR2 SMNVEV (reference sequence). CDR3 region: CASSLAGLNEKLFF. The CDR3, as DNA: TGTGCCAGCAGTTTAGCAGGCCTCAATGAAAAACTGTTTTTT.

The V gene is TRBV2, the J gene TRBJ2-6, with a weak D call TRBD1 (5 bases). The CDR3 extends over 18 amino acids. Germline-derived CDR1 and CDR2 are SNHLY and FYNNEI. V lost 8 bases and J 0 bases, leaving 20 bases between the germline ends. The CDR3 is CASHEVVGPSSGANVLTF. The CDR3 DNA sequence: TGTGCCAGCCATGAGGTTGTGGGGCCTTCCTCTGGGGCCAACGTCCTGACTTTC. Full variable domain (missing parts from reference TRBV2 and TRBJ2-6): EPEVTQTPSHQVTQMGQEVILRCVPISNHLYFYWYRQILGQKVEFLVSFYNNEISEKSEIFDDQFSVERPDGSNFTLKIRSTKLEDSAMYFCASHEVVGPSSGANVLTFGAGSRLTVL.

V gene TRBV7-8 combines with J gene TRBJ1-1; perhaps TRBD1 as D (6 bases). V was pared by 1 base and J by 4 bases, with 13 bases between. Looked up from germline, CDR1 is SGHVS and CDR2 is FQNEAQ. The length of the CDR3 is 15 residues. The chain's CDR3 is CASSLVGGQVTEAFF. The CDR3 nucleotides read TGTGCCAGCAGCTTAGTAGGGGGGCAGGTCACTGAAGCTTTCTTT.

The chain recombines TRBV20-1 with TRBJ2-5; 9 bases are a match to TRBD2. This CDR3 contains 11 residues. The germline V gene has CDR1 DFQATT and CDR2 SNEGSKA (reference sequence). Trimming at V came to 7 bases and at J to 5 bases, leaving 2 bases not matched to a gene. The DNA for the CDR3 is TGCAGTGTTACTAGCGGGGAGACCCAGTACTTC. It specifies CSVTSGETQYF.

The chain uses TRBV4-1 and TRBJ1-5; the D gene is possibly TRBD1 (6 bases). The CDR3 covers 17 residues. CDR1 MGHRA and CDR2 YSYEKL come from the germline V gene. V lost 1 base and J 6 bases, leaving 19 bases between the germline ends. The CDR3 coding sequence is TGCGCCAGCAGCCAAGCAAGATATGAACAGGGAGGTCAGCCCCAGCATTTT. This gives the protein CASSQARYEQGGQPQHF.